This T cell receptor beta chain was retrieved from a study of neurological immune-mediated disorders. Notes on the study in general: The greatest degree of TCR clonal expansion was observed in HTLV-1-associated myelopathy, with the lowest in multiple sclerosis, below that of healthy controls. CDR3 amino acid sequences of expanded clones were not shared across subjects, a result suggesting private repertoires in all groups.

Germline-derived CDR1 and CDR2 are SQVTM and ANQGSEA. The V end was cut by 6 bases, the J end by 7 bases, with 15 bases between. CDR3 length: 12 amino acids. This clonotype has at least ten counts. What it binds is unknown. The team produced cDNA through 5'RACE using 10-nucleotide random UMIs. TCRdb called the 5' RACE reads again in MiXCR, with one record for every CDR3 protein. The sample includes under 70,000 distinct CDR3 sequences, approximately 3.6% of them seen just once. The chain employs TRBV29-1 and TRBJ1-1, with a possible D match to TRBD1 (5 bases). Sequenced material: PBMCs. The receptor was isolated from an older woman with multiple sclerosis. CDR3 coding DNA: TGCAGCGTCCCTCGAGACAGCCGTGAAGCTTTCTTT. The encoded protein is CSVPRDSREAFF.